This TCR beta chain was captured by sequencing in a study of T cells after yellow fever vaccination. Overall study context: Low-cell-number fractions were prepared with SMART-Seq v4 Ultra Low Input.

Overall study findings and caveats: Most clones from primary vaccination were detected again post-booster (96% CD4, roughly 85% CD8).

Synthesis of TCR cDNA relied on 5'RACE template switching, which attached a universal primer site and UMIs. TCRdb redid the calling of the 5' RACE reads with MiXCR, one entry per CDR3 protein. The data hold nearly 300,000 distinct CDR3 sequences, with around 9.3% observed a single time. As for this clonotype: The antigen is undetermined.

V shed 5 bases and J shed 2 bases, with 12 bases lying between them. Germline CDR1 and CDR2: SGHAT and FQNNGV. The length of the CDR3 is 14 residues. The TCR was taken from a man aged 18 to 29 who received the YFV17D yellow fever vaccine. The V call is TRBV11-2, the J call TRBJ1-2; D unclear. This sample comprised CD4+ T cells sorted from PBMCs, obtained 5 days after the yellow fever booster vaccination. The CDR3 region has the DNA TGTGCCAGCAGCCAGCCGGCCAGAAACTATGGCTACACCTTC. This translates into CASSQPARNYGYTF.